A single TCR beta chain is shown here with its context. The data were taken from a study of blood T cell repertoires in COVID-19. As for the study in general: Samples representing acute and convalescent COVID-19 were sourced from the United States, Italy and Spain.

Participants spanned ages about 18 to 90 years and resided in 20 to 30 US areas. Assignments of participants to cohorts depended upon their own reported clinical history. Before being deemed recovered, Cohort 3 donors had two negative PCRs, clearance, or symptom resolution. Using immunoSEQ multiplex PCR, the repertoire was profiled, and TCRdb retains in-frame clones only, with some absent. In the table there are about 200,000 clones, roughly nine tenths of which are singletons. Trimming took 1 base from V and 1 from J, leaving 14 bases between them. The CDR3 has 17 amino acids. Germline V gene sequence: CDR1 LNHDA, CDR2 SQIVND (reference sequence).

The receptor was isolated from a woman younger than 45 who had recovered from COVID-19. The sequenced sample was PBMCs or T cells enriched from blood (not recorded which). The chain carries TRBV19 and TRBJ1-5; D not certain. CDR3: CASSIVSGARSNQPQHF. The CDR3 coding sequence is TGTGCCAGTAGTATAGTTTCGGGAGCAAGGAGCAATCAGCCCCAGCATTTT.